This is a list of T cell receptor beta chains from one sample in a study of blood T cell repertoires in COVID-19. Produced via immunoSEQ multiplex PCR; TCRdb's table is partial and in-frame only. The sample includes roughly 500,000 clones, around 89% of them seen just once. The sample comprised PBMCs or T cells enriched from blood (not recorded which). The receptors come from a woman between 35 and 50 years old who had recovered from COVID-19. CDR3s include the opening cysteine and the closing phenylalanine or tryptophan. D genes are given only for firm matches. Some rows mark clone size as missing; the rest say once, few, many or name a class of expanded clone.

v_gene,abundance,d_gene,j_gene,CDR3aa,CDR3nt
TRBV4-2,NA,TRBD1,TRBJ1-1,CASRLPGQGGTEAFF,TGTGCCAGCAGACTTCCGGGACAGGGCGGCACTGAAGCTTTCTTT
TRBV11-2,NA,NA,TRBJ1-6,CASSLVTGNSPLHF,TGTGCCAGCAGCTTAGTCACCGGTAATTCACCCCTCCACTTT
TRBV27,NA,NA,TRBJ1-6,CASSLRGWAGGSPLHF,TGTGCCAGCAGTTTACGGGGGTGGGCCGGAGGTTCACCCCTCCACTTT
TRBV7-9,NA,TRBD1,TRBJ2-5,CASSFRQGRMETQYF,TGTGCCAGCAGCTTTAGACAGGGTCGTATGGAGACCCAGTACTTC
TRBV5-4,NA,TRBD2,TRBJ2-3,CASRSFSGSTDTQYF,TGTGCCAGCAGGTCCTTTAGCGGGAGCACAGATACGCAGTATTTT
TRBV9,NA,TRBD2,TRBJ2-1,CASSGTSGPNNEQFF,TGTGCCAGCAGCGGGACTAGCGGACCTAACAATGAGCAGTTCTTC
TRBV19,NA,NA,TRBJ1-2,CATTPSPRGDYGYTF,TGTGCCACTACCCCTTCTCCCAGGGGAGACTATGGCTACACCTTC
TRBV5-6,NA,TRBD1,TRBJ2-7,CASSPPRAGQVYEQYF,TGTGCCAGCAGCCCCCCCCGGGCGGGACAGGTCTACGAGCAGTACTTC
TRBV19,NA,TRBD1,TRBJ1-5,CASSIRRTGANEPQHF,TGTGCCAGTAGTATCAGAAGGACAGGGGCTAATGAGCCCCAGCATTTT
TRBV7-2,NA,TRBD1,TRBJ1-2,CASSYRTGGEGYTF,TGTGCCAGCAGCTATAGGACAGGGGGCGAGGGCTACACCTTC
TRBV7-2,NA,NA,TRBJ1-2,CASSPGQNYGYTF,TGTGCCAGCAGCCCCGGACAGAACTATGGCTACACCTTC
TRBV6-5,NA,NA,TRBJ2-5,CASRILGTQYF,TGTGCCAGCAGGATACTTGGGACCCAGTACTTC
TRBV10-1,NA,NA,TRBJ1-5,CASSEIRDQPQHF,TGCGCCAGCAGTGAAATACGGGATCAGCCCCAGCATTTT
TRBV4-1,few,TRBD1,TRBJ2-5,CASSQEEQGATQYF,TGCGCCAGCAGCCAAGAGGAGCAGGGGGCGACCCAGTACTTC
TRBV10-2,few,TRBD1,TRBJ1-1,CASSELGTGEEKVSNTEAFF,TGCGCCAGCAGTGAGCTAGGGACAGGGGAAGAGAAAGTATCGAACACTGAAGCTTTCTTT
TRBV2,NA,NA,TRBJ2-1,CASSVNNEQFF,TGTGCCAGCAGCGTAAACAATGAGCAGTTCTTC
TRBV19,NA,NA,TRBJ1-5,CASSGETEVSNQPQHF,TGTGCCAGTAGTGGAGAGACGGAGGTTAGCAATCAGCCCCAGCATTTT
TRBV3-1/TRBV3-2,NA,NA,TRBJ1-6,CASSPAVGRSPLHF,TGTGCCAGCAGCCCCGCGGTGGGGCGTTCACCCCTCCACTTT
TRBV6-2/TRBV6-3,NA,NA,TRBJ2-1,CASSKSSRSYNEQFF,TGTGCCAGCAGCAAATCCTCTAGATCCTACAATGAGCAGTTCTTC
TRBV30,NA,NA,TRBJ2-1,CAWSPYVGDEQFF,TGTGCCTGGAGCCCGTACGTCGGGGATGAGCAGTTCTTC
TRBV5-1,once,NA,TRBJ1-1,CASSLKLQTEAFF,TGCGCCAGCAGCTTGAAGCTGCAAACTGAAGCTTTCTTT
TRBV7-9,NA,NA,TRBJ1-1,CASSRRGSGSNTEAFF,TGTGCCAGCAGCCGTCGCGGCAGCGGTTCGAACACTGAAGCTTTCTTT
TRBV30,once,TRBD1,TRBJ2-1,CAWKDRSKTSYNEQFF,TGTGCCTGGAAGGACAGGTCCAAAACCTCCTACAATGAGCAGTTCTTC
TRBV6-2/TRBV6-3,NA,TRBD1,TRBJ1-5,CASSRQGKPQHF,TGTGCCAGCAGTAGACAGGGAAAGCCCCAGCATTTT
TRBV7-2,NA,NA,TRBJ1-1,CASRTGTPGQGFF,TGTGCCAGCAGGACCGGGACACCGGGTCAGGGTTTCTTT
TRBV19,NA,NA,TRBJ1-4,CASSMARGGEKLFF,TGTGCCAGTAGTATGGCCAGGGGAGGGGAAAAACTGTTTTTT
TRBV6-5,many,TRBD2,TRBJ2-1,CASRLSPGGRNEQFF,TGTGCCAGCAGGCTTAGCCCGGGAGGCCGGAATGAGCAGTTCTTC
TRBV5-4,NA,TRBD1,TRBJ2-2,CASSERTGNTGELFF,TGTGCCAGCAGCGAGCGGACAGGAAACACCGGGGAGCTGTTTTTT
TRBV19,NA,TRBD1,TRBJ1-1,CASTKYRGSTEAFF,TGTGCCAGTACCAAATACAGGGGGAGCACTGAAGCTTTCTTT
TRBV7-9,NA,TRBD2,TRBJ2-5,CASSLALAGQETQYF,TGTGCCAGCAGCTTAGCACTAGCGGGGCAAGAGACCCAGTACTTC
TRBV20-1,NA,NA,TRBJ2-7,CSAHRSDEQYF,TGCAGTGCCCATCGGTCGGACGAGCAGTACTTC
TRBV24-1,NA,TRBD2,TRBJ2-1,CATGPGLLNYNEQFF,TGTGCCACCGGTCCGGGACTACTCAACTACAATGAGCAGTTCTTC